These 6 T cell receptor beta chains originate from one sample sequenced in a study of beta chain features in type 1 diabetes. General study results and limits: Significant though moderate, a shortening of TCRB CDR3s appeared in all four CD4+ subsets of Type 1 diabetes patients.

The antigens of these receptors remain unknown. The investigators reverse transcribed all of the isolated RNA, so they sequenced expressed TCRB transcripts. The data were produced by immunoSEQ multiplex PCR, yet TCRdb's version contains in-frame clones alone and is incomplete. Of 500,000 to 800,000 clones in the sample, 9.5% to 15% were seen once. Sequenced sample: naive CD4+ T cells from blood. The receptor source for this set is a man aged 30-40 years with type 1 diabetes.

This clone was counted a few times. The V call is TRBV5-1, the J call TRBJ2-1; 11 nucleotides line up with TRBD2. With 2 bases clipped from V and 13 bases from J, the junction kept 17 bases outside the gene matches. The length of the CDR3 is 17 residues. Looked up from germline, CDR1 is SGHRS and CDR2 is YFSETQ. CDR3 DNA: TGCGCCAGCAGCTTTCTAGCGGGGGGCACCCTGGGCCAATCCCAGTTCTTC. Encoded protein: CASSFLAGGTLGQSQFF.

CDR3 sequence (DNA): TGCGCCAGCAGCCCGGGACAGAGCGACTACGAGCAGTACTTC. Protein product: CASSPGQSDYEQYF. The gene calls are TRBV5-1 and TRBJ2-7; the match to TRBD1 covers 7 bases. This CDR3 has 14 amino acids. From germline, CDR1 is SGHRS and CDR2 YFSETQ. Trimming removed 4 bases from V and 3 bases from J; junction bases left unmatched: 7. Full variable domain (remainder filled in from reference TRBV5-1 and TRBJ2-7): KAGVTQTPRYLIKTRGQQVTLSCSPISGHRSVSWYQQTPGQGLQFLFEYFSETQRNKGNFPGRFSGRQFSNSRSEMNVSTLELGDSALYLCASSPGQSDYEQYFGPGTRLTVT.

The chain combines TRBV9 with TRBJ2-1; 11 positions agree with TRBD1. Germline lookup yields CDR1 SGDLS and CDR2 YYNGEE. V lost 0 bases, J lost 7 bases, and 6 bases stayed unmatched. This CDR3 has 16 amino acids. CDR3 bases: TGTGCCAGCAGCGTAGCGCCCGGACAGGGGGCTAATGAGCAGTTCTTC. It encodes CASSVAPGQGANEQFF.

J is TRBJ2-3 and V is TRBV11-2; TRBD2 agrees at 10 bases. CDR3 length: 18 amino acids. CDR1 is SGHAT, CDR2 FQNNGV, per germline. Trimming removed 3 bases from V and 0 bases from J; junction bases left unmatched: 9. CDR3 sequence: CASSFQPTSGTSTDTQYF. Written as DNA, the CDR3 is TGTGCCAGCAGCTTCCAACCCACTAGCGGGACTAGCACAGATACGCAGTATTTT.

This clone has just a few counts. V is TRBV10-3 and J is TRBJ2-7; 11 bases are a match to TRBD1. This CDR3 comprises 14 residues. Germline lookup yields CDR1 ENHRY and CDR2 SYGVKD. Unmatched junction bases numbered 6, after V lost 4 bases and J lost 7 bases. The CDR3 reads CAISGGQGAGEQYF. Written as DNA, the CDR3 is TGTGCCATCAGTGGTGGACAGGGGGCAGGGGAGCAGTACTTC.

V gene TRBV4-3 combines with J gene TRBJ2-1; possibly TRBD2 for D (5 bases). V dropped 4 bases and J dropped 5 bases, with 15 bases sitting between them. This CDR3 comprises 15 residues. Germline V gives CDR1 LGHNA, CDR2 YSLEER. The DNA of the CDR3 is TGCGCCAGCAGCCTCCGGCGAGGGAGCAACAATGAGCAGTTCTTC. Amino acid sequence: CASSLRRGSNNEQFF.